A selection of T cell receptor beta chains follows, all from one sample in a study of PD-L1 blockade in urothelial cancer. The assay was immunoSEQ multiplex PCR, and TCRdb's table has in-frame clones only and misses some. This sample has approximately 50,000 clones, with roughly nine tenths found just once. This specimen was PBMCs, taken around atezolizumab (anti-PD-L1) treatment. Receptors originate from a man aged 55 to 70 with urothelial cancer. Each CDR3 is given with its conserved first and last residue. The order of the fields is CDR3 DNA, CDR3 protein, D gene, clone size, V gene, J gene. A D gene is named only where the DNA matches it firmly. Size is stated for part of the rows, as once, few or many counts, or as a class when the clone is expanded.

CDR3 DNA: TGTGCCAGTAGTATACACAGGGAAGAGACCCAGTACTTC
CDR3 protein: CASSIHREETQYF
D gene: NA
clone size: NA
V gene: TRBV19
J gene: TRBJ2-5

CDR3 DNA: TGTGCCAGCAGCCGAACTAGCGGGGGGGCCCTTGATGAGCAGTTCTTC
CDR3 protein: CASSRTSGGALDEQFF
D gene: TRBD2
clone size: NA
V gene: TRBV5-8
J gene: TRBJ2-1

CDR3 DNA: TGTGCCAGCAGCTCCCCGACAGGGACCGGGGAGCTGTTTTTT
CDR3 protein: CASSSPTGTGELFF
D gene: TRBD1
clone size: NA
V gene: TRBV7-2
J gene: TRBJ2-2

CDR3 DNA: TGTGCCAGCAGTCCTCTTTGGGCCAGGGCGCGCAGCAATCAGCCCCAGCATTTT
CDR3 protein: CASSPLWARARSNQPQHF
D gene: NA
clone size: NA
V gene: TRBV2
J gene: TRBJ1-5

CDR3 DNA: TGTGCCAGCAGTGAATGGGCAGTCAATCAGCCCCAGCATTTT
CDR3 protein: CASSEWAVNQPQHF
D gene: NA
clone size: NA
V gene: TRBV2
J gene: TRBJ1-5

CDR3 DNA: TGTGCCTGGAGTAAGGGACAGGGTCTCTGGAATTCACCCCTCCACTTT
CDR3 protein: CAWSKGQGLWNSPLHF
D gene: TRBD1
clone size: NA
V gene: TRBV30
J gene: TRBJ1-6

CDR3 DNA: TGTGCCAGCAGCAAGGGACAGGGCTTAGGGTTCGACGAGCAGTACTTC
CDR3 protein: CASSKGQGLGFDEQYF
D gene: TRBD1
clone size: NA
V gene: TRBV5-8
J gene: TRBJ2-7

CDR3 DNA: TGTGCCAGCTCACCGGGGGGGGCCTATGGCTACACCTTC
CDR3 protein: CASSPGGAYGYTF
D gene: NA
clone size: NA
V gene: TRBV18
J gene: TRBJ1-2

CDR3 DNA: TGTGCCAGCAGCGACCCTCTAGCGGGGAGTGCCGAGCAGTACTTC
CDR3 protein: CASSDPLAGSAEQYF
D gene: TRBD2
clone size: NA
V gene: TRBV9
J gene: TRBJ2-7

CDR3 DNA: TGTGCCAGCAGCTGGGAGACAGGTACAGATACGCAGTATTTT
CDR3 protein: CASSWETGTDTQYF
D gene: NA
clone size: NA
V gene: TRBV5-6
J gene: TRBJ2-3

CDR3 DNA: TGCGCCAGCAGCTTGAGGGGGAATCCTGAAGCTTTCTTT
CDR3 protein: CASSLRGNPEAFF
D gene: NA
clone size: NA
V gene: TRBV5-1
J gene: TRBJ1-1

CDR3 DNA: TGTGCCAGCAGCTTAGGGGATCTGTCCGGAAACACCATATATTTT
CDR3 protein: CASSLGDLSGNTIYF
D gene: NA
clone size: NA
V gene: TRBV5-6
J gene: TRBJ1-3

CDR3 DNA: TGTGCCAGCACCAGAAGGGGGGGTCCCTACGAGCAGTACTTC
CDR3 protein: CASTRRGGPYEQYF
D gene: NA
clone size: NA
V gene: TRBV5-4
J gene: TRBJ2-7

CDR3 DNA: TGTGCCATCAGGGTGAGCGGAGAAGAGACCCAGTACTTC
CDR3 protein: CAIRVSGEETQYF
D gene: NA
clone size: NA
V gene: TRBV10-3
J gene: TRBJ2-5

CDR3 DNA: TGTGCCAGCAGTTTAGTAGGGAGGACCGGGGAGCTGTTTTTT
CDR3 protein: CASSLVGRTGELFF
D gene: NA
clone size: NA
V gene: TRBV27
J gene: TRBJ2-2

CDR3 DNA: TGTGCCAGCAGCTTTTCCGGGAACACTGAAGCTTTCTTT
CDR3 protein: CASSFSGNTEAFF
D gene: NA
clone size: NA
V gene: TRBV7-9
J gene: TRBJ1-1

CDR3 DNA: TGTGCCTCGGGACAGGGCCTGAGTCAGCCCCAGCATTTT
CDR3 protein: CASGQGLSQPQHF
D gene: TRBD1
clone size: NA
V gene: TRBV2
J gene: TRBJ1-5

CDR3 DNA: TGTGCCAGCAGTACAACCGGGACAGGGATGACTGAAGCTTTCTTT
CDR3 protein: CASSTTGTGMTEAFF
D gene: TRBD1
clone size: NA
V gene: TRBV25-1
J gene: TRBJ1-1

CDR3 DNA: TGTGCCAGCTCACTCCGGACAGGGGTTGATTATGGCTACACCTTC
CDR3 protein: CASSLRTGVDYGYTF
D gene: TRBD1
clone size: NA
V gene: TRBV18
J gene: TRBJ1-2

CDR3 DNA: TGTGCCAGCAGTCGGATGACAGACCTCAATGAGCAGTTCTTC
CDR3 protein: CASSRMTDLNEQFF
D gene: NA
clone size: NA
V gene: TRBV28
J gene: TRBJ2-1

CDR3 DNA: TGTGCCAGCAGTTACGGGCGGGGGGCCAAAGACAATGAGCAGTTCTTC
CDR3 protein: CASSYGRGAKDNEQFF
D gene: TRBD2
clone size: once
V gene: TRBV6-5
J gene: TRBJ2-1

CDR3 DNA: TGTGCCAGCAGCTTAGGTCCGCGGGGCTCCTACAATGAGCAGTTCTTC
CDR3 protein: CASSLGPRGSYNEQFF
D gene: NA
clone size: NA
V gene: TRBV7-2
J gene: TRBJ2-1

CDR3 DNA: TGTGCCAGCACCGGGAGGGTGGGGGGCGGCACTGAAGCTTTCTTT
CDR3 protein: CASTGRVGGGTEAFF
D gene: NA
clone size: NA
V gene: TRBV5-4
J gene: TRBJ1-1

CDR3 DNA: TGCGCCAGCAGCCCCGGGACTAGCGGACGCTACGAGCAGTACTTC
CDR3 protein: CASSPGTSGRYEQYF
D gene: TRBD2
clone size: once
V gene: TRBV5-1
J gene: TRBJ2-7

CDR3 DNA: TGTGCCAGCAGTCGAGTCGAGCAGTACTTC
CDR3 protein: CASSRVEQYF
D gene: NA
clone size: NA
V gene: TRBV28
J gene: TRBJ2-7

CDR3 DNA: TGTGCCAGCAGCTTAGTAGCGGGGGGGCCGCTGGAGACCCAGTACTTC
CDR3 protein: CASSLVAGGPLETQYF
D gene: TRBD2
clone size: NA
V gene: TRBV7-2
J gene: TRBJ2-5

CDR3 DNA: TGTGCTAGTGGTTTAACTAGCGGGGGACCTTACTCCTACAATGAGCAGTTCTTC
CDR3 protein: CASGLTSGGPYSYNEQFF
D gene: TRBD2
clone size: once
V gene: TRBV12-5
J gene: TRBJ2-1

CDR3 DNA: TGTGCCAGCAGTTACGAGGGGGTTGGAAACACCATATATTTT
CDR3 protein: CASSYEGVGNTIYF
D gene: NA
clone size: few
V gene: TRBV6-6
J gene: TRBJ1-3

CDR3 DNA: TGTGCCAGCAGGCCTCTTGGACAGCCCCACTATGGCTACACCTTC
CDR3 protein: CASRPLGQPHYGYTF
D gene: NA
clone size: NA
V gene: TRBV28
J gene: TRBJ1-2

CDR3 DNA: TGTGCCAGCAGCTTAAGCCCAGCGGGGGACCAGTACTTC
CDR3 protein: CASSLSPAGDQYF
D gene: TRBD2
clone size: NA
V gene: TRBV7-8
J gene: TRBJ2-7

CDR3 DNA: TGTGCCAGGCCCCCCACAGGGTGCGAGCAGTACTTC
CDR3 protein: CARPPTGCEQYF
D gene: NA
clone size: once
V gene: TRBV27
J gene: TRBJ2-7

CDR3 DNA: TGTGCCAGCAGCTTTGGTAGCCTAGCGGGAGCCCTCCAAGAGACCCAGTACTTC
CDR3 protein: CASSFGSLAGALQETQYF
D gene: TRBD2
clone size: NA
V gene: TRBV7-2
J gene: TRBJ2-5

CDR3 DNA: TGTGCCAGCTCGCTTGGACAGGCTGCGAGCAATCAGCCCCAGCATTTT
CDR3 protein: CASSLGQAASNQPQHF
D gene: TRBD1
clone size: NA
V gene: TRBV18
J gene: TRBJ1-5